The source of this TCR beta chain is a study of blood T cell repertoires in COVID-19. Study-level information: The United States, Italy and Spain provided the acute and convalescent COVID-19 samples.

Germline V gene data show CDR1 as MDHEN and CDR2 as SYDVKM. Trimming removed 6 bases at V and 6 bases at J, with 8 bases between. CDR3 length: 11 residues. Per the study methods: The authors estimated nucleated cell counts from reference gene primer amplification. Only in-frame clones appear in the TCRdb table, and some are missing; sequencing was by immunoSEQ multiplex PCR. V, J and clone size derive from that table, while D and trimming were established from the DNA sequence. The sample has some 100,000 clones; roughly 87% are singletons. The V call is TRBV28, the J call TRBJ1-1; D gene uncertain. This sequence was found in a man aged 25 to 45 in a cohort sampled during active COVID-19. The sequenced material came from peripheral blood. The CDR3 coding sequence is TGTGCCAGCAGGCGCTCCGCTGAAGCTTTCTTT. Translating it yields CASRRSAEAFF.